This TCR beta chain stems from a study of T cell changes during pregnancy in multiple sclerosis. This table comes from immunoSEQ multiplex PCR, and its TCRdb copy is limited to in-frame clones, with some not included. The sample lists about 56,000 clones, about nine tenths occurring once. The J segment lost 12 bases and the V segment lost 5 bases, leaving 3 bases of the junction unmatched. The germline gives CDR1 SEHNR, CDR2 FQNEAQ (reference sequence). The CDR3 has 12 amino acids. The rearrangement links TRBV7-9 to TRBJ1-4; TRBD1 agrees at 10 bases. Sequenced material: peripheral blood, taken in the first trimester of pregnancy. This sequence originates from a female donor in good health, enrolled as a control in a pregnancy study. The CDR3 here is CASSPDRGQLFF. The CDR3 bases are TGTGCCAGCAGCCCCGACAGGGGGCAACTGTTTTTT.